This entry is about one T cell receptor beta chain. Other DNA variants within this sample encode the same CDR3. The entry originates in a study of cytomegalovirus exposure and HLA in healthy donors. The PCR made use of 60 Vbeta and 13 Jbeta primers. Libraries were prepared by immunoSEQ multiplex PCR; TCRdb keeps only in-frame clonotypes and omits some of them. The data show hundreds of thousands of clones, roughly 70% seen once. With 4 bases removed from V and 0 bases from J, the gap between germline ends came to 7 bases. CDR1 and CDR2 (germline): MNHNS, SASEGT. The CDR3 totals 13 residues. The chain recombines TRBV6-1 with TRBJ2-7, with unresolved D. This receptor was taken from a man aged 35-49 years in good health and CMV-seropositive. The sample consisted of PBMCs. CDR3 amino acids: CASSAGASYEQYF. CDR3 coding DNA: TGTGCCAGCAGTGCCGGAGCCTCCTACGAGCAGTACTTC.